The 19 T cell receptor beta chains given below trace back to one sample, sequenced in a study of T cell clusters in autoimmune cytopenias. Multiplex touch-down PCR amplified TRB using TRB-A and TRB-B pools in one tube. No DNA is given; TCRdb re-called the multiplex PCR reads and lists each CDR3 protein once. The sample shows about 5,000 distinct CDR3 sequences, and 27% sits with its ten largest clones. TRB was amplified from 250 ng of peripheral blood genomic DNA per sample. This same sample was also part of a study on T cell repertoires in aging, cancer and after chemotherapy.

The sequenced material came from peripheral blood. These receptors came from a human donor in good health.

J is TRBJ1-1 and V is TRBV12-3 or TRBV12-4. This CDR3 comprises 11 residues. CDR3 sequence reads: CASSFGPEAFF.

This clonotype is classed as medium-sized by frequency. The chain employs TRBV7-9 and TRBJ2-5. In germline, CDR1 is SEHNR, CDR2 FQNEAQ (reference sequence). The CDR3 contains 15 residues. CDR3 sequence reads: CASSLPETLIETQYF.

This clonotype ranks as medium-sized in terms of frequency. The chain links TRBV11-1 to TRBJ2-3; TCRdb reports TRBD1, a call that lacks DNA to check it against. Germline assignment: CDR1 SGHAT and CDR2 FQDESV (reference sequence). The CDR3 is made up of 15 amino acids. The CDR3: CASSYNTGSGDTQYF.

The V and J genes are TRBV5-6 and TRBJ2-5; TCRdb lists TRBD1, though no DNA is available to test this call. This CDR3 is built from 15 residues. Germline CDR1 SGHDT, CDR2 YYEEEE. Here the CDR3 reads CASSLEGDRAHPQYF.

J is TRBJ1-4 and V is TRBV5-1; absent DNA, TCRdb's TRBD1 call cannot be checked. This CDR3 region has 15 residues. Germline V gene sequence: CDR1 SGHRS, CDR2 YFSETQ. CDR3 region: CASRNPGTTNEKLFF.

This clonotype registers medium-sized by frequency. CDR3 residues: CATSRAAGQDGYTF. This chain links TRBV15 with TRBJ1-2. Per the germline V gene, CDR1 is LNHNV and CDR2 is YYDKDF (reference sequence). This CDR3 spans 14 amino acids.

Measured by frequency, this clonotype is medium-sized. The V and J genes are TRBV10-3 and TRBJ2-3; the TCRdb call, TRBD2, lacks DNA for checking. Germline loops: CDR1 ENHRY, CDR2 SYGVKD. The CDR3 runs 14 residues. The CDR3 loop is CAISPGLLTDTQYF.

CDR3: CASRQTLYSNQPQHF. The chain joins TRBV28 to TRBJ1-5. CDR1 MDHEN and CDR2 SYDVKM come from the germline V gene. The length of the CDR3 is 15 residues.

Frequency places this clonotype as medium-sized. The genes are TRBV13 and TRBJ2-5; without DNA, the TCRdb call of TRBD2 cannot be checked. The CDR3 contains 16 residues. CDR1 PRHDT and CDR2 FYEKMQ come from the germline V gene (reference sequence). This chain's CDR3 is CASSLRLAGVGETQYF.

V gene TRBV10-3 combines with J gene TRBJ1-5; TCRdb's D call of TRBD1 is untestable without DNA. The CDR3 is made up of 15 amino acids. Per the germline V gene, CDR1 is ENHRY and CDR2 is SYGVKD. CDR3 in amino acids: CAISEPNRGDQPQHF.

This chain uses TRBV12-3 or TRBV12-4 with TRBJ1-4. The CDR3 has 15 amino acids. The CDR3 loop is CASSPPTGLYEKLFF.

The genes are TRBV20-1 and TRBJ1-5. The germline V gene encodes CDR1 DFQATT and CDR2 SNEGSKA (reference sequence). This CDR3 is 14 amino acids long. CDR3 region: CSARPWGSDQPQHF.

This clonotype is labeled medium-sized based on frequency. This rearrangement joins TRBV5-4 to TRBJ2-5; as DNA is missing, the TRBD2 call by TCRdb cannot be tested. The CDR3 covers 14 residues. The V gene's germline CDR1 is SGHNT and CDR2 YYREEE (reference sequence). CDR3: CASSPTRNQETQYF.

The chain is built from TRBV10-3 and TRBJ2-3; TCRdb returns TRBD2, unconfirmable since there is no DNA. Per the germline V gene, CDR1 is ENHRY and CDR2 is SYGVKD. CDR3 size: 13 residues. This CDR3 is CATGAGGPDTQYF.

This CDR3 is CSARDEAAGELQTQYF. The chain uses TRBV20-1 and TRBJ2-5; TCRdb picks TRBD2, but there is no DNA to check that call. Germline V lookup: CDR1 DFQATT, CDR2 SNEGSKA (reference sequence). The CDR3 length is 16 residues.

This clonotype is called medium-sized (0.01 to 0.1%) based on its frequency. The chain recombines TRBV6-2 or TRBV6-3 with TRBJ2-7; the D gene TCRdb calls, TRBD1, cannot be checked with no DNA. Germline CDR1 and CDR2: MNHEY and SVGEGT. This CDR3 is built from 14 residues. The CDR3: CASTPGGPTYEQYF.

The chain links TRBV12-3 or TRBV12-4 to TRBJ2-5; TCRdb designates TRBD2, a call that cannot be tested without DNA. CDR3 length: 16 amino acids. The CDR3 protein is CASSLGLAGVGETQYF.

The rearrangement uses TRBV10-3 and TRBJ2-2; TCRdb reports TRBD1, a call that lacks DNA to check it against. The V gene's germline CDR1 is ENHRY and CDR2 SYGVKD. The CDR3 runs 14 residues. This CDR3 reads CAISGTGGTGELFF.

This chain connects TRBV7-2 to TRBJ1-5; the D call of TRBD1 rests on TCRdb alone, since no DNA is present to check it. Germline loops: CDR1 SGHTA, CDR2 FQGNSA. The CDR3 has 13 residues. CDR3 region: CASSLWGDQPQHF.